This T cell receptor (beta chain) was sequenced in a study of cytomegalovirus exposure and HLA in healthy donors. Primers for the PCR totalled 60 Vbeta and 13 Jbeta. Profiled with immunoSEQ multiplex PCR; TCRdb holds only in-frame clones, not every one. The sample contains 130,000 to 150,000 clones, approximately 79% of which appear only once. Germline V gives CDR1 LNHDA, CDR2 SQIVND (reference sequence). The V end was cut by 6 bases, the J end by 3 bases, with 15 bases between. The CDR3 is 15 residues long. About this clone: Its antigen is not identified.

Study findings and constraints: In a later analysis, HLA-C alleles had the fewest associated TCRs, DRB1 alleles the most. The authors judged a highly shared variant cluster likely a sequencing artifact. In a later analysis, TCR beta V- and J-gene trimming was associated with a missense DCLRE1C variant.

This chain connects TRBV19 to TRBJ1-5, with no clear D. This receptor was taken from a man aged 18 to 29 in good health and CMV-seropositive. Sequencing used PBMCs. CDR3 in DNA: TGTGCCAGTAGCCCCAGAGACATGTACAATCAGCCCCAGCATTTT. The encoded protein is CASSPRDMYNQPQHF.